The next 16 T cell receptor beta chains were all read from a single sample in a study of shared clonotypes between healthy human individuals (dated by TCRdb to the early 2020s). Library preparation employed the immunoSEQ multiplex PCR assay. TCRdb took over this immuneACCESS table, retaining in-frame rearrangements with V and J assigned. Such tables are incomplete; in checked studies, under half of the missing clones stem from an unresolved V gene, and the remainder is unexplained. The sample table records some 2,400,000 clones; 90% to 97% of these occur just once. Clones ranked in the top ten supply roughly 0.13% of the sample. The sample taken for sequencing was naive CD4+ T cells sorted from blood. Interpreted using the paper, the cell subset or site label stands for: CD45RA+ positively selected. These receptors came from a man aged 18 to 30 in good health.

The chain recombines TRBV6-5 with TRBJ2-6, with D uncertain. The CDR3 runs to 14 residues. Trimming removed 4 bases at V and 2 bases at J, with 6 bases between. Germline CDR1 is MNHEY and CDR2 is SVGAGI. Here the CDR3 DNA reads TGTGCCAGCAGTTCCCAGGCTGGGGCCAACGTCCTGACTTTC. It yields the protein CASSSQAGANVLTF.

The J gene is TRBJ2-7, the V gene TRBV9, with a possible D match to TRBD1 (5 bases). Trimming took 4 bases from V and 7 from J, leaving 9 bases between them. The CDR3 has 11 amino acids. The V gene's germline CDR1 is SGDLS and CDR2 YYNGEE. CDR3 nucleotides: TGTGCCAGCAGCTCTAAGGGGGAGCAGTACTTC. It yields the protein CASSSKGEQYF.

The gene calls are TRBV5-1 and TRBJ2-5; D gene unclear. The V end was cut by 4 bases, the J end by 5 bases, with 12 bases between. The CDR3 spans 13 residues. Germline V gene lookup returns CDR1 SGHRS and CDR2 YFSETQ. The CDR3 spells CASSPVVLETQYF. The CDR3 DNA reads TGCGCCAGCAGCCCGGTGGTTTTGGAGACCCAGTACTTC.

The rearrangement joins TRBV5-4 to TRBJ2-5; possible D gene TRBD1, 5 bases. V was trimmed by 3 bases and J by 3 bases, leaving 15 bases between them. The germline V gene encodes CDR1 SGHNT and CDR2 YYREEE (reference sequence). The CDR3 length is 15 residues. CDR3 sequence: CASSSDTLREETQYF. In DNA, the CDR3 is TGTGCCAGCAGCTCCGACACTCTCAGGGAAGAGACCCAGTACTTC.

The V call is TRBV5-1, the J call TRBJ2-2, with D possibly TRBD2 on 6 matching bases. Germline lookup yields CDR1 SGHRS and CDR2 YFSETQ. The CDR3 extends over 16 amino acids. V lost 7 bases and J lost 2, with 18 bases in between. The DNA for the CDR3 is TGCGCCAGCGGACCGTCCGGGACTTCAAACACCGGGGAGCTGTTTTTT. It yields the protein CASGPSGTSNTGELFF.

The chain has TRBV5-1 and TRBJ2-7; 10 bases line up with TRBD1. Trimming at V came to 1 base and at J to 2 bases, leaving 6 bases not matched to a gene. The CDR3 covers 16 residues. The V gene's germline CDR1 is SGHRS and CDR2 YFSETQ. CDR3 region: CASSLTRDRGTYEQYF. The DNA of the CDR3 is TGCGCCAGCAGCTTGACCCGGGACAGGGGTACCTACGAGCAGTACTTC.

The chain uses TRBV2 and TRBJ2-5; the match to TRBD1 covers 8 bases. The CDR3 sequence is 14 residues long. The V segment lost 4 bases and the J segment 5 bases; nucleotides outside the gene matches: 6. Germline assignment: CDR1 SNHLY and CDR2 FYNNEI. The CDR3 reads CASSARTGTETQYF. The CDR3 DNA reads as TGTGCCAGCAGTGCCCGGACAGGGACGGAGACCCAGTACTTC.

J is TRBJ2-7 and V is TRBV6-5; 8 bases fit TRBD2. Germline V gives CDR1 MNHEY, CDR2 SVGAGI. CDR3 length: 15 residues. V gave up 0 bases and J gave up 4 bases; unmatched junction bases: 5. CDR3 residues: CASSYSTSAEYEQYF. The CDR3 region has the DNA TGTGCCAGCAGTTACTCGACTAGCGCTGAATACGAGCAGTACTTC.

V usage is TRBV5-4 and J usage is TRBJ1-2, with 7 bases aligning to TRBD1. The CDR3 totals 15 residues. CDR1 and CDR2 from the germline V gene are SGHNT and YYREEE (reference sequence). V lost 3 bases to trimming and J lost 4 bases; unmatched junction nucleotides: 9. The CDR3 reads CASSYAGTVSYGYTF. In nucleotides, the CDR3 is TGTGCCAGCAGCTACGCCGGGACAGTATCCTATGGCTACACCTTC.

This chain uses TRBV5-6 with TRBJ1-4; TRBD1 is a possible D gene (5 bases). The CDR3 contains 15 residues. V was shortened by 5 bases and J by 10 bases, with 21 bases between the two germline ends. Germline V CDR1 and CDR2: SGHDT, YYEEEE. The CDR3 here is CASRGWGSGGLKLFF. Written as DNA, the CDR3 is TGTGCCAGCAGAGGCTGGGGGTCTGGAGGCCTAAAACTGTTTTTT.

This clone was seen only once. The J gene is TRBJ1-5, the V gene TRBV30, with a tentative D call TRBD1 (5 bases). From germline, CDR1 is GTSNPN and CDR2 SVGIG (reference sequence). There are 12 residues in the CDR3. Trimming left V 6 bases short and J 6 bases short, with 12 bases between. CDR3 bases: TGTGCCTGCGGGGGGGGGTCTCAGCCCCAGCATTTT. This codes for CACGGGSQPQHF.

The V gene is TRBV7-8, the J gene TRBJ2-3; possible D gene TRBD2, 6 bases. This CDR3 is built from 17 residues. Trimming removed 5 bases from V and 0 bases from J, with 18 bases in between. From germline, CDR1 is SGHVS and CDR2 FQNEAQ. In DNA form, the CDR3 reads TGTGCCAGCAGCGCCAGGGCCGCGGGATCTAGCACAGATACGCAGTATTTT. It specifies CASSARAAGSSTDTQYF.

V and J are TRBV6-1 and TRBJ1-4; D remains unclear. There are 15 residues in the CDR3. Germline lookup yields CDR1 MNHNS and CDR2 SASEGT. Between the trimmed V and J ends, which lost 1 base and 3 bases, there was a span of 9 bases. This chain's CDR3 is CASSEVSGANEKLFF. The DNA for the CDR3 is TGTGCCAGCAGTGAAGTGAGCGGGGCTAATGAAAAACTGTTTTTT.

This clone was recorded only once. As DNA, the CDR3 is TGCGCCAGCAGCTTGGCCATGAGGGGCGGAGGGGAAAAACTGTTTTTT. Residues: CASSLAMRGGGEKLFF. The chain carries TRBV5-1 and TRBJ1-4; maybe TRBD1 (5 bases). Trimming stripped 0 bases from V and 8 bases from J, with 17 bases between. Looked up from germline, CDR1 is SGHRS and CDR2 is YFSETQ. This CDR3 has 16 residues.

The V gene is TRBV28, the J gene TRBJ2-3; 8 bases match TRBD1. Losses at the gene ends were 7 bases for V and 4 bases for J; bases not matched to a gene: 7. The CDR3 is 14 amino acids. The germline gives CDR1 MDHEN, CDR2 SYDVKM. The DNA of the CDR3 is TGTGCCAGCACCCGGACAGGGTGGGCAGATACGCAGTATTTT. This encodes CASTRTGWADTQYF.

The chain couples TRBV21-1 to TRBJ2-7; the table's D call TRBD1 went unverified against the DNA. TRBV21-1 is noted as a pseudogene. The CDR3 extends over 15 amino acids. DNA for the CDR3: TGTGCCAGCAGCAGCCGGGACAGGGGGCTATCCGAGCAGTACTTC. This sequence encodes CASSSRDRGLSEQYF.